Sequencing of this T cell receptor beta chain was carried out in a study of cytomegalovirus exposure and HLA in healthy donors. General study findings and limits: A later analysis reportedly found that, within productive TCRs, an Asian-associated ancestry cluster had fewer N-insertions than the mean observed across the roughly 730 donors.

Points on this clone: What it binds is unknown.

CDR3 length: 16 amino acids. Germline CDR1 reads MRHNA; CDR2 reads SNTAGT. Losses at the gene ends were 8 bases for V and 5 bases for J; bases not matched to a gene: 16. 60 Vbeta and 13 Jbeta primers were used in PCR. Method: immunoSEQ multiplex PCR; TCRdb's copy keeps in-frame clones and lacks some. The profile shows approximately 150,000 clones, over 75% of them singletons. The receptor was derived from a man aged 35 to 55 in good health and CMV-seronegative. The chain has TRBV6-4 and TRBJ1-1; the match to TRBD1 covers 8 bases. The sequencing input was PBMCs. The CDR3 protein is CASRRTGNVALTEAFF. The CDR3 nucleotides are TGTGCCAGCCGAAGGACAGGGAACGTTGCATTGACTGAAGCTTTCTTT.